The clone carrying this T cell receptor (beta chain) has just a few counts. Its target is not known. The time point is: week 5, during vaccination. The content of each vaccine dose was 300 ug of mutant IDH1 20-mer peptide, and topical imiquimod accompanied it. Each astrocytoma in the donors was new, WHO grade 3 or 4, IDH1-mutant and ATRX-lost. This sample stems from a study of a mutant IDH1 vaccine in newly diagnosed glioma. Overall study: Earlier treatment was radiotherapy, temozolomide, or both, with most getting both. General study points: Induction of immune responses by the vaccine occurred in about 95% of patients. Changes in the top peripheral T cell clonotypes seemingly had no bearing on pseudoprogression.

The repertoire was sequenced with immunoSEQ multiplex PCR; TCRdb's copy has only in-frame clones and lacks some. The data hold about 40,000 clones, with approximately 89% observed a single time. CDR3 size: 11 residues. Germline loops: CDR1 MNHNS, CDR2 SASEGT. Trimming took off 6 bases at V and 6 bases at J, with 8 bases between the two ends. V and J are TRBV6-1 and TRBJ1-1; D uncertain. This specimen was PBMCs, taken from a glioma patient whose treatment included an IDH1 peptide vaccine. The sequence was obtained from a man aged 50 to 59 with glioma. In nucleotides, the CDR3 is TGTGCCAGCAGGAAGGGCCCTGAAGCTTTCTTT. It is translated as CASRKGPEAFF.